Below, 20 T cell receptor beta chains from the same sample are listed, as sequenced in a study of monozygotic twins with cystic fibrosis. The repertoire was sequenced with immunoSEQ multiplex PCR; TCRdb's copy has only in-frame clones and lacks some. The sample gives around 15,000 clones, around 91% of which show up once; about 0.73% is in the top ten. Sequences were obtained from blood. The receptors were gathered from a boy aged 5 to 17 with cystic fibrosis.

J is TRBJ2-1 and V is TRBV4-1; the D is unclear. The ends were cut back, 5 bases at V and 4 bases at J, with 9 bases in the middle. There are 13 residues in the CDR3. Germline CDR1 MGHRA, CDR2 YSYEKL. DNA of the CDR3: TGCGCCAGCAGCATGACGGATTACAATGAGCAGTTCTTC. This encodes CASSMTDYNEQFF.

The rearrangement links TRBV2 to TRBJ2-3; D is unresolved. CDR3 length equals 16 residues. Germline V gene sequence: CDR1 SNHLY, CDR2 FYNNEI. V lost 0 bases, J lost 2 bases, and 12 bases lay in between. CDR3 protein: CASSEAGRFNTDTQYF. Here the CDR3 DNA reads TGTGCCAGCAGTGAAGCTGGTCGGTTCAACACAGATACGCAGTATTTT.

V and J are TRBV5-1 and TRBJ1-4, with TRBD1 matching over 8 bases. Germline values: CDR1 SGHRS, CDR2 YFSETQ. The V segment lost 3 bases and the J segment 4 bases; nucleotides outside the gene matches: 2. The CDR3 has 14 amino acids. CDR3 sequence: CASSSQGGNEKLFF. Here the CDR3 DNA reads TGCGCCAGCAGCTCACAGGGGGGTAATGAAAAACTGTTTTTT.

The V gene is TRBV30, the J gene TRBJ2-1; TRBD2 might be the D (5 bases). Germline CDR1 reads GTSNPN; CDR2 reads SVGIG (reference sequence). The CDR3 is made up of 13 amino acids. The V gene lost 4 bases and the J gene lost 3 bases, with 10 bases spanning the gap. The CDR3 loop is CAWKAVNYNEQFF. CDR3 nucleotide sequence: TGTGCCTGGAAAGCGGTCAACTACAATGAGCAGTTCTTC.

The gene calls are TRBV7-8 and TRBJ1-5; D is unresolved. The CDR3 covers 13 residues. With 5 bases removed from V and 1 base from J, the gap between germline ends came to 6 bases. CDR1 SGHVS and CDR2 FQNEAQ come from the germline V gene. The CDR3 spells CASSPLSNQPQHF. CDR3 sequence (DNA): TGTGCCAGCAGCCCCCTCAGCAATCAGCCCCAGCATTTT.

Only one count was recorded for this clone. The V call is TRBV5-1, the J call TRBJ1-6, with no clear D. The germline CDR1 and CDR2 sequences are SGHRS and YFSETQ. Trimming took off 4 bases at V and 9 bases at J, with 8 bases between the two ends. The CDR3 is made up of 12 amino acids. In DNA form, the CDR3 reads TGCGCCAGCAGCCGGAATTTTTCACCCCTCCACTTT. This gives the protein CASSRNFSPLHF.

The chain uses TRBV19 and TRBJ2-3, with 10 bases lining up with TRBD2. The V segment lost 5 bases and the J segment 3 bases; nucleotides outside the gene matches: 2. Germline loops: CDR1 LNHDA, CDR2 SQIVND (reference sequence). The CDR3 sequence is 14 residues long. CDR3 sequence reads: CASSLAGVTDTQYF. CDR3 nucleotides: TGTGCCAGTAGTCTAGCGGGAGTGACAGATACGCAGTATTTT.

This sequence joins TRBV5-1 and TRBJ2-7, with D possibly being TRBD1 or TRBD2 (5 bases each). Germline-derived CDR1 and CDR2 are SGHRS and YFSETQ. With 4 bases removed from V and 0 bases from J, the gap between germline ends came to 14 bases. The CDR3 loop spans 15 amino acids. The CDR3 loop reads CASSTQGPYSYEQYF. The CDR3 DNA follows: TGCGCCAGCAGCACCCAGGGACCCTACTCCTACGAGCAGTACTTC.

This chain connects TRBV10-3 to TRBJ2-1, with 12 bases matching TRBD1. The length of the CDR3 is 16 residues. With 7 bases clipped from V and 4 bases from J, the junction kept 8 bases outside the gene matches. Germline CDR1 and CDR2: ENHRY and SYGVKD. CDR3 coding DNA: TGTGCCATCACGCCGGGACAGGGGGCGTCTTACAATGAGCAGTTCTTC. Encoded protein: CAITPGQGASYNEQFF.

This chain connects TRBV7-2 to TRBJ2-5; D not resolved. Trimming left V 1 base short and J 1 base short, with 4 bases between. Germline CDR1 and CDR2: SGHTA and FQGNSA. The CDR3 covers 13 residues. CDR3 amino acids: CASSLGLQETQYF. In nucleotides, the CDR3 is TGTGCCAGCAGCTTAGGGCTCCAAGAGACCCAGTACTTC.

The chain is built from TRBV2 and TRBJ1-4; perhaps TRBD1 as D (5 bases). Trimming left V 7 bases short and J 1 base short, with 13 bases between. Germline V CDR1 and CDR2: SNHLY, FYNNEI. There are 15 residues in the CDR3. In DNA, the CDR3 is TGTGCCAGCAATATTCAGGGTCAAACTAATGAAAAACTGTTTTTT. Translating gives CASNIQGQTNEKLFF.

J is TRBJ2-3 and V is TRBV6-1; TRBD1 agrees at 9 bases. The length of the CDR3 is 17 residues. The germline V gene has CDR1 MNHNS and CDR2 SASEGT. Trimming took 4 bases from V and 0 from J; bases not matched to a gene: 8. The chain's CDR3 is CASSARTGVASTDTQYF. CDR3 nucleotides: TGTGCCAGCAGTGCCCGGACAGGGGTTGCCAGCACAGATACGCAGTATTTT.

The chain employs TRBV6-1 and TRBJ2-5; D may match TRBD1 or TRBD2 (5 bases each). The CDR3 has 14 amino acids. Trimming left V 4 bases short and J 6 bases short, with 15 bases between. Germline loops: CDR1 MNHNS, CDR2 SASEGT. CDR3 loop: CASSGSRDAKTQYF. The CDR3 nucleotides are TGTGCCAGCAGTGGGAGCCGGGACGCAAAGACCCAGTACTTC.

This clone was detected only a few times. This chain uses TRBV20-1 with TRBJ1-2, with D hard to call. V shed 5 bases and J shed 8 bases, with 12 bases lying between them. This CDR3 spans 11 amino acids. CDR1 and CDR2 from the germline V gene are DFQATT and SNEGSKA (reference sequence). The CDR3 DNA follows: TGCAGTGCTCGACCGTTCGGGGGCTACACCTTC. As protein: CSARPFGGYTF.

This chain joins TRBV2 and TRBJ1-4, with a possible D match to TRBD1 (5 bases). The germline CDR1 and CDR2 sequences are SNHLY and FYNNEI. Trimming took 6 bases from V and 3 from J, leaving 11 bases between them. The length of the CDR3 is 14 residues. CDR3 region: CASRDTGANEKLFF. CDR3 bases: TGTGCCAGCAGAGATACAGGAGCTAATGAAAAACTGTTTTTT.

The chain combines TRBV11-2 with TRBJ1-4, with a tentative D call TRBD1 (5 bases). CDR1 and CDR2 from the germline V gene are SGHAT and FQNNGV. The V gene lost 1 base and the J gene lost 7 bases, with 13 bases spanning the gap. There are 15 residues in the CDR3. CDR3 sequence reads: CASSLGRAVSEKLFF. The CDR3, as DNA: TGTGCCAGCAGCTTAGGCAGGGCTGTAAGTGAAAAACTGTTTTTT.

The V call is TRBV19, the J call TRBJ1-5; possibly TRBD1 for D (5 bases). This CDR3 is 17 amino acids long. Trimming took 4 bases from V and 1 from J, leaving 17 bases between them. Germline V gives CDR1 LNHDA, CDR2 SQIVND (reference sequence). This CDR3 reads CASSREPYRKSNQPQHF. CDR3 bases: TGTGCCAGTAGTAGGGAGCCCTACAGGAAAAGCAATCAGCCCCAGCATTTT.

The chain joins TRBV4-1 to TRBJ2-7, with a tentative D call TRBD2 (6 bases). The CDR3 runs 16 residues. Trimming removed 7 bases from V and 0 bases from J, with 19 bases in between. The germline V gene encodes CDR1 MGHRA and CDR2 YSYEKL. CDR3: CASKGGRDSSSYEQYF. The CDR3 DNA sequence: TGCGCCAGCAAGGGAGGCCGGGACTCTAGCTCCTACGAGCAGTACTTC.

The chain links TRBV4-1 to TRBJ2-2, with 9 bases lining up with TRBD2. The V gene's germline CDR1 is MGHRA and CDR2 YSYEKL. The CDR3 consists of 17 residues. Trimming cost V 4 bases and J 3 bases; bases outside gene matches: 9. The CDR3 region is CASSPAGLASYTGELFF. The CDR3, as DNA: TGCGCCAGCAGCCCAGCCGGACTAGCGTCCTACACCGGGGAGCTGTTTTTT.

The CDR3 bases are TGTGCCAGCAGCTTGGGTGTAAACGAGCAGTACTTC. This codes for CASSLGVNEQYF. The V call is TRBV5-4, the J call TRBJ2-7; D gene ambiguous. V gave up 0 bases and J gave up 5 bases, with 6 bases separating them. Germline CDR1 is SGHNT and CDR2 is YYREEE (reference sequence). The CDR3 runs to 12 residues. Together with reference TRBV5-4 and TRBJ2-7, the CDR3 gives the full variable domain: ETGVTQSPTHLIKTRGQQVTLRCSSQSGHNTVSWYQQALGQGPQFIFQYYREEENGRGNFPPRFSGLQFPNYSSELNVNALELDDSALYLCASSLGVNEQYFGPGTRLTVT.